This TCR beta chain came from a study of control samples from healthy donors and cancer patients. Using immunoSEQ multiplex PCR, the repertoire was profiled, and TCRdb retains in-frame clones only, with some absent. Among over 100,000 clones listed, roughly 92% were seen once. The germline CDR1 and CDR2 sequences are MNHNY and SVGAGI (reference sequence). The V end was cut by 5 bases, the J end by 0 bases, with 11 bases between. There are 16 residues in the CDR3. The chain recombines TRBV6-6 with TRBJ1-6; D is uncertain. The sample consisted of blood. This clonotype was obtained from a man aged 18 to 29 in good health. CDR3 loop: CASSIAPSSYNSPLHF. The CDR3, as DNA: TGTGCCAGCAGTATCGCGCCGAGCTCCTATAATTCACCCCTCCACTTT.